This is a list of T cell receptor beta chains from one sample in a study of blood T cell repertoires in COVID-19. Sequenced by immunoSEQ multiplex PCR; TCRdb stores in-frame clones only, minus some. This table holds hundreds of thousands of clones, 89% found once. Sequencing input: peripheral blood. Receptor source: a woman in her 30s with COVID-19, enrolled during active disease. Both conserved end residues are part of each CDR3. D genes are given only for firm matches. Some rows mark clone size as missing; the rest say once, few, many or name a class of expanded clone.

V,J,size,D,CDR3,DNA
TRBV6-6,TRBJ1-1,-,TRBD1,CASSYTGTGNTEAFF,TGTGCCAGCAGTTACACCGGGACAGGCAACACTGAAGCTTTCTTT
TRBV19,TRBJ1-6,-,-,CASRMTAQSSYNSPLHF,TGTGCCAGTAGAATGACAGCACAGAGCTCCTATAATTCACCCCTCCACTTT
TRBV7-2,TRBJ2-7,-,TRBD1,CASSSQTGTHEQYF,TGTGCCAGCAGCTCACAGACAGGGACGCACGAGCAGTACTTC
TRBV2,TRBJ1-5,-,-,CASSAEGLGRSQPQHF,TGTGCCAGCAGTGCGGAGGGACTCGGACGGAGTCAGCCCCAGCATTTT
TRBV11-3,TRBJ1-1,-,TRBD1,CASSRDRPFNTEAFF,TGTGCCAGCAGTCGGGACAGACCCTTTAACACTGAAGCTTTCTTT
TRBV4-2,TRBJ1-1,-,-,CASSHEAGDREAFF,TGTGCCAGCAGCCACGAAGCAGGGGATAGAGAAGCTTTCTTT
TRBV19,TRBJ2-2,-,TRBD1,CASSIAGGFGGELFF,TGTGCCAGTAGTATAGCAGGGGGCTTTGGCGGGGAGCTGTTTTTT
TRBV5-4,TRBJ2-1,-,TRBD2,CASSLAGGSGFINEQFF,TGTGCCAGCAGCTTGGCCGGGGGTAGCGGGTTTATCAATGAGCAGTTCTTC
TRBV6-2/TRBV6-3,TRBJ1-6,-,-,CASSYSTQDSSYNSPLHF,TGTGCCAGCAGTTACTCGACCCAGGACTCATCCTATAATTCACCCCTCCACTTT
TRBV11-3,TRBJ2-1,-,TRBD2,CASSLRGLAVNEQFF,TGTGCCAGCAGCTTACGCGGACTAGCGGTCAATGAGCAGTTCTTC
TRBV9,TRBJ2-1,few,-,CASSVEGVSYNEQFF,TGTGCCAGCAGCGTTGAGGGGGTTTCCTACAATGAGCAGTTCTTC
TRBV5-4,TRBJ1-4,-,-,CASSAGQIEKLFF,TGTGCCAGCAGCGCCGGACAAATTGAAAAACTGTTTTTT
TRBV6-2/TRBV6-3,TRBJ1-4,-,TRBD1,CASSYDRGNEKLFF,TGTGCCAGCAGTTACGACAGGGGAAATGAAAAACTGTTTTTT
TRBV2,TRBJ1-1,-,TRBD1,CASSENRGRIVAEAFF,TGTGCCAGCAGTGAAAACAGGGGGCGTATTGTGGCTGAAGCTTTCTTT
TRBV6-1,TRBJ2-7,-,TRBD1,CASSGTGGVGGTYEQYF,TGTGCCAGCAGTGGGACAGGGGGAGTCGGCGGAACCTACGAGCAGTACTTC
TRBV29-1,TRBJ1-2,-,-,CTAGEAYGYTF,TGCACCGCCGGGGAAGCCTACGGCTACACCTTC
TRBV6-4,TRBJ2-3,once,TRBD2,CASRRTSGQYF,TGTGCCAGCAGGCGGACTAGCGGGCAGTATTTT
TRBV10-1,TRBJ2-2,once,TRBD2,CASSEGRETTGELFF,TGCGCCAGCAGTGAGGGGCGGGAGACTACCGGGGAGCTGTTTTTT
TRBV27,TRBJ2-7,-,-,CASSLQWTAHEQYF,TGTGCCAGCAGTTTACAGTGGACAGCACACGAGCAGTACTTC
TRBV7-9,TRBJ2-5,-,TRBD2,CASSLSGGGARETQYF,TGTGCCAGCAGCTTATCTGGCGGGGGGGCCCGAGAGACCCAGTACTTC